The sequence of this T cell receptor beta chain was determined in a study of blood T cell repertoires in COVID-19. Using immunoSEQ multiplex PCR, the repertoire was profiled, and TCRdb retains in-frame clones only, with some absent. The table lists over 25,000 clones, about four fifths of them singletons. CDR3 length: 15 amino acids. The trim removed 2 bases at V and 5 bases at J, leaving 5 bases unmatched. Germline V gene sequence: CDR1 LGHDT, CDR2 YNNKEL (reference sequence). This clonotype originated in a man older than 75 with acute or convalescent COVID-19. The chain combines TRBV3-1 (or the pseudogene TRBV3-2) with TRBJ1-1; the match to TRBD1 covers 10 bases. What was sequenced was peripheral blood. CDR3 bases: TGTGCCAGCAGCCAATTGGACAGGGGGAGTACTGAAGCTTTCTTT. It specifies CASSQLDRGSTEAFF.